Following are 7 T cell receptor beta chains from one sample sequenced in a study of human T cells and chemical hapten exposure. TCRdb re-called the RACE reads with MiXCR, one entry per CDR3 protein. The profile covers tens of thousands of distinct CDR3 sequences, with roughly 10% appearing a single time and 2% to 2.5% taken by the ten largest. Time point here: patch test 1, 2 weeks after DPC sensitization. Treatment given: therapeutic diphenylcyclopropenone sensitization with weekly scalp DPC. The starting material was whole blood, obtained in connection with sensitization to the hapten diphenylcyclopropenone (DPC). These receptors all come from a man aged 40-50 years with alopecia areata. Some clones in this sample may be carry-over from other donors' samples.

This clonotype was recorded many times. This rearrangement joins TRBV28 to TRBJ1-6, with a tentative D call TRBD1 (6 bases). The germline V gene encodes CDR1 MDHEN and CDR2 SYDVKM. Deletions cut 5 bases from V and 9 bases from J, with 11 bases between. The CDR3 totals 13 residues. CDR3 nucleotides: TGTGCCAGCAGTAGGGGGGCTGCTTCACCCCTCCACTTT. Amino acid sequence: CASSRGAASPLHF.

This chain links TRBV4-2 with TRBJ2-5; 13 bases match TRBD2. The CDR3 length is 17 residues. Germline CDR1 and CDR2: LGHNA and YNFKEQ. The V and J ends lost 3 bases and 1 base, in that order; junction bases with no gene match: 5. As DNA, the CDR3 is TGTGCCAGCAGCCAGGGACTAGCGGGAAACTTCCAAGAGACCCAGTACTTC. It specifies CASSQGLAGNFQETQYF.

This clonotype came up a few times. The V and J genes are TRBV27 and TRBJ2-5, with 12 nucleotides matching TRBD2. J lost 5 bases, V lost 0 bases, and 7 bases had no gene match. This CDR3 comprises 17 residues. The V gene's germline CDR1 is MNHEY and CDR2 SMNVEV (reference sequence). The CDR3 nucleotides read TGTGCCAGCAGTTTATCCCCACTAGCGGGAGGATATGAGACCCAGTACTTC. Its translation is CASSLSPLAGGYETQYF.

The rearrangement uses TRBV3-1 and TRBJ2-7; 8 bases match TRBD2. Germline CDR1 is LGHDT and CDR2 is YNNKEL (reference sequence). Trimming cost V 3 bases and J 8 bases; bases outside gene matches: 12. The CDR3 loop spans 15 amino acids. The CDR3, as DNA: TGTGCCAGCAGCCATGATACTAGCGGACCTCTGAAGCAGTACTTC. Its translation: CASSHDTSGPLKQYF.

This clonotype appeared a few times. The chain is built from TRBV29-1 and TRBJ2-6; 10 nucleotides align to TRBD1. Germline trimming cut 5 bases from V and 3 bases from J; bases unmatched to any gene: 4. The length of the CDR3 is 15 residues. CDR1 SQVTM and CDR2 ANQGSEA come from the germline V gene. CDR3 sequence (DNA): TGCAGCGTTAAGACAGGGGGCGGTGGGGCCAACGTCCTGACTTTC. Its protein is CSVKTGGGGANVLTF. The full variable domain, with the rest looked up from reference TRBV29-1 and TRBJ2-6, is SAVISQKPSRDICQRGTSLTIQCQVDSQVTMMFWYRQQPGQSLTLIATANQGSEATYESGFVIDKFPISRPNLTFSTLTVSNMSPEDSSIYLCSVKTGGGGANVLTFGAGSRLTVL.

The chain is built from TRBV23-1 and TRBJ2-7; no definite D call. TRBV23-1 is reported as an ORF; its role is uncertain. The CDR3 has 16 amino acids. Trimming shortened V by 0 bases and J by 1 base, and 13 bases separated the two germline ends. The CDR3 DNA is TGCGCCAGCAGTCAATCAAGGGAAGGAGATTCCTACGAGCAGTACGTC. Translating gives CASSQSREGDSYEQYV.

This clonotype was seen only a few times. The rearrangement links TRBV7-2 to TRBJ2-3; possible D gene TRBD1, 5 bases. Germline V gene lookup returns CDR1 SGHTA and CDR2 FQGNSA. The CDR3 totals 15 residues. V dropped 1 base and J dropped 2 bases, with 10 bases sitting between them. Written as DNA, the CDR3 is TGTGCCAGCAGCTTAGGGGCGACAGACACAGATACGCAGTATTTT. This gives the protein CASSLGATDTDTQYF.